A selection of T cell receptor beta chains follows, all from one sample in a study of T cells in Graves' hyperthyroidism and ophthalmopathy. TCRdb analysed the multiplex PCR reads with MiXCR anew, one entry per CDR3 protein. The sample contains approximately 200,000 distinct CDR3 sequences, approximately 20% of which appear only once. Input material: blood. All receptors derive from a man aged 35 to 55 with Graves' hyperthyroidism. The CDR3 runs from the conserved cysteine through the conserved F or W. Each record gives: CDR3 length, J gene, clone size, V gene, D gene, CDR3 DNA, CDR3 protein. A D gene is named only where the DNA matches it firmly. Clone size is shown for a subset of rows, as once, few, many or a class of expanded clone.

>14|TRBJ1-2|-|TRBV7-9|TRBD1
TGTGCCAGCAGCCCCGGGACAGGGTTCTATGGCTACACCTTC
CASSPGTGFYGYTF
>14|TRBJ1-1|many|TRBV6-1|-
TGTGCCAGCATAGGAGACAACATGAACACTGAAGCTTTCTTT
CASIGDNMNTEAFF
>16|TRBJ2-6|few|TRBV7-8|-
TGTGCCAGCAGGCGCGCTGCGGGGACTGGGGCCAACGTCCTGACTTTC
CASRRAAGTGANVLTF
>13|TRBJ1-2|few|TRBV30|-
TGTGCCTGGAGTGTGGGCAGAATCTATGGCTACACCTTC
CAWSVGRIYGYTF
>15|TRBJ2-3|-|TRBV6-9|TRBD1
TGTGCCAGCAGTTCCACCAGGGGGCTACGGGATGCGCAGTATTTT
CASSSTRGLRDAQYF
>16|TRBJ1-2|many|TRBV28|-
TGTGCCAGCAGTTTAGAGTTGTCAGATAATAACTATGGCTACACCTTC
CASSLELSDNNYGYTF
>14|TRBJ2-7|-|TRBV7-8|-
TGTGCCAGCAGCGACCGGGACGGGACCTACGAGCAGTACTTC
CASSDRDGTYEQYF
>13|TRBJ2-3|many|TRBV29-1|-
TGCAGCGTTGAGAGCCAGGGGGGAGATACGCAGTATTTT
CSVESQGGDTQYF
>14|TRBJ1-6|many|TRBV7-2|-
TGTGCCAGCAGCCCGCAGGGGTGGGGTTCACCCCTCCACTTT
CASSPQGWGSPLHF
>13|TRBJ1-2|many|TRBV20-1|TRBD1
TGCAGTGCTAGCGAGGACAGGGGGCTCGGCTACACCTTC
CSASEDRGLGYTF
>11|TRBJ2-2|-|TRBV6-1|-
TGTGCCAGCACTCAGACCGGGGAGCTGTTTTTT
CASTQTGELFF
>17|TRBJ2-3|many|TRBV28|TRBD2
TGTGCCAGCAGTTTATCCCTATCGGGGGGTAGCACAGATACGCAGTATTTT
CASSLSLSGGSTDTQYF
>17|TRBJ1-1|-|TRBV6-2/TRBV6-3|TRBD1
TGTGCCAGCAGTTCCGCCGGGACAGGGACTCTGAACACTGAAGCTTTCTTT
CASSSAGTGTLNTEAFF
>13|TRBJ2-7|many|TRBV9|-
TGTGCCAGCAGCGCGAGCTACACTTACGAGCAGTACTTC
CASSASYTYEQYF
>15|TRBJ1-1|-|TRBV20-1|-
TGCAGTGCTAGAGTTGGGGGCACGGCAATTCCTGAAGCTTTCTTT
CSARVGGTAIPEAFF
>14|TRBJ2-5|many|TRBV7-2|TRBD1
TGTGCCAGCAGCGCCCGACAGGGTAGAGAGACCCAGTACTTC
CASSARQGRETQYF
>14|TRBJ2-7|many|TRBV5-1|TRBD2
TGCGCCAGCAGCACCAGCGGGGGGGCATACGAGCAGTACTTC
CASSTSGGAYEQYF
>13|TRBJ2-2|-|TRBV2|-
TGTTCCGTCCGCAAGTCCGGAACCAGGGAGCTGTTTTTT
CSVRKSGTRELFF
>14|TRBJ2-7|-|TRBV11-2|-
TGTGCCAGCAGCTTGGGGGCGGGGCAGTACGAGCAGTACTTC
CASSLGAGQYEQYF
>17|TRBJ2-1|many|TRBV3-1|TRBD2
TGTGCCAGCAGCCAAGATTTCGGGACTAGGACGCGCAATGAGCAGTTCTTC
CASSQDFGTRTRNEQFF
>12|TRBJ1-1|few|TRBV10-2|-
TGCGCCAGCAGGCCGGGGGAGGTTGAAGCTTTCTTT
CASRPGEVEAFF
>14|TRBJ1-2|many|TRBV7-2|-
TGTGCCAGCAGCTTAGAAGGGGCCCTGGGAGGCTACACCTTC
CASSLEGALGGYTF
>13|TRBJ1-2|-|TRBV6-5|TRBD1
TGTGCCAGCAGTTACGCTCCGGGACAGGGGAACACCTTC
CASSYAPGQGNTF
>16|TRBJ1-5|few|TRBV5-1|-
TGCGCCAGCAGCTTGGCCGCAGTATATAGCAATCAGCCCCAGCATTTT
CASSLAAVYSNQPQHF
>15|TRBJ1-1|few|TRBV7-9|TRBD1
TGTGCCAGCAGCTTCATTCTGGGACAGGGGGCTGAAGCTTTCTTT
CASSFILGQGAEAFF
>13|TRBJ1-3|-|TRBV6-2/TRBV6-3|-
TGTGCCAGCAGTTACGACATGACGGACACCATATATTTT
CASSYDMTDTIYF
>14|TRBJ1-1|many|TRBV28|TRBD1
TGTGCCAGCAGCTCGGACAGGGGGAACACTGAAGCTTTCTTT
CASSSDRGNTEAFF
>17|TRBJ2-1|few|TRBV5-4|TRBD2
TGTGCCAGCAGCTCACGGGGTGCACTAGCGGAAGCCTCGGAGCAGTTCTTC
CASSSRGALAEASEQFF
>14|TRBJ1-5|few|TRBV6-1|-
TGTGCCAGCAGTTTTCGCGGACAGAGCTCAGCCCAGCATTTT
CASSFRGQSSAQHF